A selection of T cell receptor beta chains follows, all from one sample in a study of T cells after yellow fever vaccination. TCRdb passed the 5' RACE reads through MiXCR, listing each CDR3 protein once. Altogether roughly 310,000 distinct CDR3 sequences are present, around 3.6% being singletons, with the ten largest covering about 20%. Source: PBMCs, taken on the day of the yellow fever booster vaccination. The origin of the receptors is a man younger than 30 who received the YFV17D yellow fever vaccine. The CDR3 runs from the conserved cysteine through the conserved F or W. D genes are given only for firm matches. The size field is filled for only some rows; it gives once, few, many or a size class.

many TRBJ2-1 TRBD1 TRBV12-3/TRBV12-4 TGTGCCAGCAGTTTAGAGGGGGCGCTTTTCTTC CASSLEGALFF
few TRBJ1-3 - TRBV7-9 TGTGCCAGCAGCTCAGTCCCAGCTGGAAACACCATATATTTT CASSSVPAGNTIYF
few TRBJ2-1 - TRBV19 TGTGCCAGTAGTATAGCACACCAACGGACCTTACGCAATGAGCAGTTCTTC CASSIAHQRTLRNEQFF
- TRBJ2-3 - TRBV10-3 TGTGCCATCAGTGTGCACCCCTTGCGGACAGATACGCAGTATTTT CAISVHPLRTDTQYF
few TRBJ1-5 - TRBV2 TGTGCCAGCAGTAAGGGGGATCAGCCCCAGCATTTT CASSKGDQPQHF
- TRBJ2-1 - TRBV28 TGTGCCAGCAGCCCCCCGGGTCGGGACAAAAATGAGCAGTTCTTC CASSPPGRDKNEQFF
few TRBJ2-1 - TRBV6-2/TRBV6-3 TGTGCCAGCAGTTACGATTGGAGCAATGAGCAGTTCTTC CASSYDWSNEQFF
- TRBJ2-5 - TRBV5-4 TGTGCCAGCAGCTTGGTACTCGGGGGCGGAGAGACCCAGTACTTC CASSLVLGGGETQYF
many TRBJ2-1 - TRBV18 TGTGCCAGCTCACCGGACCCCTACAATGAGCAGTTCTTC CASSPDPYNEQFF
few TRBJ2-5 TRBD1 TRBV29-1 TGCAGCGTTGAACCGGGACAGGAGCAAGAGACCCAGTACTTC CSVEPGQEQETQYF
- TRBJ2-1 TRBD1 TRBV7-2 TGTGCCAGCAGCTTAGTGGGTGGGACAGGGGTTGTAAATGAGCAGTTCTTC CASSLVGGTGVVNEQFF
- TRBJ2-2 - TRBV4-3 TGCGCCAGCAGCCAAGAACCCCCCGCAGGGGCTTGGACCGGGGAGCTGTTTTTT CASSQEPPAGAWTGELFF
- TRBJ2-5 - TRBV18 TGTGCCAGCTCACCACCGCCATCGCAAGAGACCCAGTACTTC CASSPPPSQETQYF
- TRBJ2-3 - TRBV30 TGTGCCTGGAGGGGGGCCTCCGGGGTAGATACGCAGTATTTT CAWRGASGVDTQYF
many TRBJ2-5 TRBD2 TRBV18 TGTGCCAGCTCACGCGCCCTGAGCGGGATGGGGGAGACCCAGTACTTC CASSRALSGMGETQYF
- TRBJ1-1 TRBD1 TRBV18 TGTGCCAGCTCACCACTCGTAGGGGGCGGCACTGAAGCTTTCTTT CASSPLVGGGTEAFF
few TRBJ1-5 - TRBV19 TGTGCCAGTAGTATAGTGGGGGGGAGGGTCAATCAGCCCCAGCATTTT CASSIVGGRVNQPQHF
few TRBJ1-2 - TRBV27 TGTGCCAGCAGTCCCCTCCCGACTCCGGCGTCTTATGGCTACACCTTC CASSPLPTPASYGYTF
- TRBJ2-2 - TRBV5-1 TGCGCCAGCCATGGACAGACCGGGGAGCTGTTTTTT CASHGQTGELFF
many TRBJ2-1 - TRBV20-1 TGCAGTGCTACCAGCCCCAGGGGTAACTACAATGAGCAGTTCTTC CSATSPRGNYNEQFF
many TRBJ2-1 TRBD2 TRBV5-1 TGCGCCAGCAGCCCCAGTAGCGGGGGGGCGTACAATGAGCAGTTCTTC CASSPSSGGAYNEQFF
few TRBJ2-5 - TRBV5-6 TGTGCCAGCAGCTTGGCCAACAGGTTGGAGACCCAGTACTTC CASSLANRLETQYF